Below are 4 T cell receptor beta chains sequenced from a single sample in a study of blood T cell repertoires in COVID-19. This table comes from immunoSEQ multiplex PCR, and its TCRdb copy is limited to in-frame clones, with some not included. The table includes 110,000 or so clones, over 75% detected once. The specimen sequenced was peripheral blood. These receptors were taken from a woman aged 45 to 65 with acute or convalescent COVID-19.

V is TRBV7-2 and J is TRBJ2-6; TRBD1 matches at 8 bases. Germline V lookup: CDR1 SGHTA, CDR2 FQGNSA. V dropped 3 bases and J dropped 1; count of bases not matched to a gene: 5. The CDR3 consists of 17 residues. Here the CDR3 reads CASSLGTGRSGANVLTF. CDR3 in DNA: TGTGCCAGCAGCTTGGGGACAGGAAGGTCTGGGGCCAACGTCCTGACTTTC.

The chain is built from TRBV2 and TRBJ1-5, with a possible D match to TRBD1 (5 bases). Trimming left V 8 bases short and J 4 bases short, with 15 bases between. CDR1 is SNHLY, CDR2 FYNNEI, per germline. This CDR3 has 14 residues. CDR3 residues: CASSRPPGNQPQHF. DNA for the CDR3: TGTGCCAGCTCGAGACCGCCAGGGAATCAGCCCCAGCATTTT.

The chain uses TRBV5-8 and TRBJ2-5, with 13 bases identical to TRBD2. With V trimmed by 0 bases and J by 5 bases, 7 bases remained unmatched. This CDR3 is built from 17 residues. Germline CDR1 reads SGHTS; CDR2 reads YDEGEE. The CDR3 spells CASSLGTSGSGRETQYF. The CDR3 DNA is TGTGCCAGCAGCTTGGGGACTAGCGGGAGTGGTAGGGAGACCCAGTACTTC.

The chain couples TRBV5-4 to TRBJ2-5; D remains unclear. The germline gives CDR1 SGHNT, CDR2 YYREEE (reference sequence). The CDR3 sequence is 13 residues long. V lost 5 bases and J 5 bases, leaving 13 bases between the germline ends. The CDR3 sequence is CASRIDSSETQYF. The CDR3 nucleotides read TGTGCCAGCAGGATCGACTCTTCGGAGACCCAGTACTTC. Complete variable domain (other parts from reference TRBV5-4 and TRBJ2-5): ETGVTQSPTHLIKTRGQQVTLRCSSQSGHNTVSWYQQALGQGPQFIFQYYREEENGRGNFPPRFSGLQFPNYSSELNVNALELDDSALYLCASRIDSSETQYFGPGTRLLVL.